This paragraph covers one T cell receptor (beta chain) sequence. The antigen is not known. The study, taken as a whole, reports: The larger cohort examined one V-J beta rearrangement, not whole repertoires.

TCRdb used MiXCR to reprocess the 5' RACE reads, holding one entry per CDR3 protein. This sample yields about 42,000 distinct CDR3 sequences, of which over 25% are seen a single time; approximately 4.1% belongs to the top ten. The CDR3 runs to 16 residues. Trimming took off 0 bases at V and 1 base at J, with 12 bases between the two ends. Germline V lookup: CDR1 SGHRS, CDR2 YFSETQ. This receptor was identified in a female donor with breast cancer. The sample comprised tumor-infiltrating memory CD4+ T cells sorted from the breast tumor. As to subset: memory CD4+ T cells, CD4+CD45RO+CD25-. This chain links TRBV5-1 with TRBJ2-3; D possibly corresponds to TRBD2 (5 bases). The CDR3 DNA reads TGCGCCAGCAGCTTGGACGGTGCGCGGGGCACAGATACGCAGTATTTT. Translated: CASSLDGARGTDTQYF.